This T cell receptor (beta chain) was profiled in a study of blood T cell repertoires in COVID-19. Germline V gene data show CDR1 as SGDLS and CDR2 as YYNGEE. J lost 0 bases, V lost 0 bases, and 9 bases had no gene match. The CDR3 is made up of 17 amino acids. Repertoires were generated with immunoSEQ multiplex PCR, while TCRdb's copy carries only in-frame clones and drops some. The repertoire includes roughly 180,000 clones, approximately 86% of them detected once, and over 15% sits in the top ten. The genes are TRBV9 and TRBJ2-7, with 7 bases that match TRBD2. Material: PBMCs or T cells enriched from blood (not recorded which). The TCR comes from a man in his fifties or sixties who had recovered from COVID-19. The CDR3 DNA reads as TGTGCCAGCAGCGTAGGGGTTCAGCGGGGTAGCTCCTACGAGCAGTACTTC. Translated, it gives CASSVGVQRGSSYEQYF.